This T cell receptor beta chain was obtained from a study of cytomegalovirus exposure and HLA in healthy donors. Primers: 60 Vbeta forward and 13 Jbeta reverse. Sequencing was performed with immunoSEQ multiplex PCR; in TCRdb, only in-frame clones are kept and a portion is missing. This sample has 200,000 to 250,000 clones; around 80% occur once, and the top ten carry about 1.7%. This CDR3 contains 14 residues. The V gene lost 7 bases and the J gene lost 2 bases, with 11 bases spanning the gap. Germline V gives CDR1 LNHDA, CDR2 SQIVND (reference sequence). The TCR was taken from a man in his forties or fifties in good health and CMV-seronegative. Sample: PBMCs. This rearrangement joins TRBV19 to TRBJ2-2; maybe TRBD2 (6 bases). The CDR3 coding sequence is TGTGCCAGTACTAGCGTAGGAAACACCGGGGAGCTGTTTTTT. It codes for CASTSVGNTGELFF.